One sample yielded the 18 T cell receptor beta chains listed below, sequenced in a study of T cells in Graves' hyperthyroidism and ophthalmopathy. RNA transcripts gave rise to amplified TCR beta CDR3 regions. The primer set for the first-round RT-PCR of the TCR CDR3 was HTBI. TCRdb re-called the multiplex PCR reads with MiXCR, one entry per CDR3 protein. The sample carries 450,000 to 700,000 distinct CDR3 sequences, about 43% recorded once. Material: peripheral blood or thyroid tissue (not recorded which). These receptors were collected from a woman aged 18-29 years with Graves' hyperthyroidism.

The chain recombines TRBV25-1 with TRBJ2-7; 11 bases align to TRBD1. V dropped 6 bases and J dropped 2; count of bases not matched to a gene: 6. The germline gives CDR1 MGHDK, CDR2 SYGVNS. This CDR3 has 15 residues. The DNA for the CDR3 is TGTGCCAGCAGCTGGGGGACAGGGGGGACCTACGAGCAGTACTTC. It codes for CASSWGTGGTYEQYF.

This sequence joins TRBV4-1 and TRBJ2-7, with D maybe TRBD1 (7 bases). The germline V gene encodes CDR1 MGHRA and CDR2 YSYEKL. This CDR3 is built from 17 residues. Trimming cost V 1 base and J 5 bases, with 21 bases left between them. The CDR3 DNA sequence: TGCGCCAGCAGCCAAGGGAGGAGGGGGCAACTAGCCCACGAGCAGTACTTC. Amino acids: CASSQGRRGQLAHEQYF.

Points on this clonotype: This may come from a read error, since a much larger clone is one base off. The chain employs TRBV6-2 or TRBV6-3 and TRBJ1-2; D is uncertain. The CDR3 is 13 amino acids. Trimming shortened V by 8 bases and J by 6 bases, and 16 bases separated the two germline ends. Germline V gene lookup returns CDR1 MNHEY and CDR2 SVGEGT. The CDR3 is CASRMGYDHGYTF. The CDR3 coding sequence is TGTGCCAGCCGGATGGGGTATGATCATGGCTACACCTTC.

The rearrangement links TRBV7-4 to TRBJ2-5, with 13 bases identical to TRBD2. The V gene's germline CDR1 is SGHVT and CDR2 SQSDAQ. V was clipped by 5 bases and J by 2 bases; unmatched bases: 2. The CDR3 is 15 residues long. CDR3 nucleotides: TGTGCCAGCAGCACGGGACTAGCGGGACAAGAGACCCAGTACTTC. Amino acids: CASSTGLAGQETQYF.

This clonotype was recorded a few times. Since a much larger clone is just one base distant, this may be a read error. The genes are TRBV11-3 and TRBJ1-2; a possible D gene is TRBD1 (6 bases). Germline CDR1 SGHNT, CDR2 YENEEA. The germline V and J ends were trimmed by 6 bases and 7 bases, with 18 bases remaining between them. This CDR3 has 14 residues. The CDR3 is CASSPRPGRGGYTF. The CDR3 nucleotides are TGTGCCAGCAGTCCGCGCCCGGGCAGGGGTGGCTACACCTTC.

V is TRBV7-3 and J is TRBJ2-2; 16 bases are a match to TRBD2. The CDR3 totals 19 residues. From germline, CDR1 is SGHTA and CDR2 FQGTGA. The J segment lost 4 bases and the V segment lost 3 bases, leaving 8 bases of the junction unmatched. The CDR3 spells CASSLQPGLAGGGTGELFF. The CDR3 nucleotides read TGTGCCAGCAGCTTGCAACCGGGACTAGCGGGAGGGGGCACCGGGGAGCTGTTTTTT.

This chain joins TRBV29-1 and TRBJ2-2, with D perhaps TRBD2 (6 bases). The germline V gene has CDR1 SQVTM and CDR2 ANQGSEA. The CDR3 spans 13 residues. V was trimmed by 5 bases and J by 0 bases, leaving 7 bases between them. In DNA form, the CDR3 reads TGCAGCGTTAGACTAGCGAACACCGGGGAGCTGTTTTTT. Amino acids: CSVRLANTGELFF.

Many counts were recorded for this clonotype. V and J are TRBV27 and TRBJ1-1, with D perhaps matching TRBD1 (5 bases). Trimming removed 8 bases from V and 0 bases from J, with 10 bases in between. The CDR3 has 13 residues. CDR1 and CDR2 from the germline V gene are MNHEY and SMNVEV (reference sequence). The CDR3 loop is CASQDNMNTEAFF. As DNA, the CDR3 is TGTGCCAGCCAGGACAATATGAACACTGAAGCTTTCTTT.

This clonotype has a count of ten or more. The rearrangement links TRBV6-6 to TRBJ2-5; TRBD1 might be the D (5 bases). This CDR3 is built from 12 residues. From germline, CDR1 is MNHNY and CDR2 SVGAGI (reference sequence). Trimming left V 6 bases short and J 10 bases short, with 15 bases between. The CDR3 region is CASSHGQLDQYF. DNA for the CDR3: TGTGCCAGCAGCCACGGACAACTGGACCAGTACTTC.

The V and J genes are TRBV29-1 and TRBJ2-7; D possibly corresponds to TRBD2 (5 bases). The CDR3 covers 13 residues. CDR1 and CDR2 (germline): SQVTM, ANQGSEA. Between the trimmed V and J ends, which lost 8 bases and 4 bases, there was a span of 18 bases. The CDR3 DNA is TGCAGCTTGGAGCCTAGCTTTGCGTACGAGCAGTACTTC. Residues: CSLEPSFAYEQYF.

The chain joins TRBV6-5 to TRBJ2-1; D ambiguous. Trimming removed 3 bases from V and 0 bases from J, with 15 bases in between. In germline, CDR1 is MNHEY, CDR2 SVGAGI. The CDR3 loop spans 17 amino acids. The CDR3 here is CASSYVPGSSSYNEQFF. The CDR3 DNA is TGTGCCAGCAGTTATGTTCCCGGGTCGAGCTCCTACAATGAGCAGTTCTTC.

The chain couples TRBV5-6 to TRBJ2-7; D might be TRBD2 (6 bases). The V end was cut by 4 bases, the J end by 4 bases, with 18 bases between. Germline CDR1 reads SGHDT; CDR2 reads YYEEEE. The CDR3 is 15 amino acids. The DNA for the CDR3 is TGTGCCAGCAGCGGAAGACTAGAGCTACGATACGAGCAGTACTTC. Translating gives CASSGRLELRYEQYF.

In its sample, this clonotype was seen many times. This chain connects TRBV20-1 to TRBJ2-5; D is possibly TRBD1 or TRBD2 (5 bases each). This CDR3 contains 13 residues. Germline CDR1 reads DFQATT; CDR2 reads SNEGSKA (reference sequence). Trimming shortened V by 3 bases and J by 5 bases, and 13 bases separated the two germline ends. The CDR3 region is CSARWDPVETQYF. In DNA, the CDR3 is TGCAGTGCTAGGTGGGACCCAGTGGAGACCCAGTACTTC.

V is TRBV15 and J is TRBJ1-2; 8 bases align to TRBD1. The germline V gene encodes CDR1 LNHNV and CDR2 YYDKDF (reference sequence). V lost 2 bases and J lost 6; bases outside the gene matches: 8. The CDR3 extends over 15 amino acids. The DNA of the CDR3 is TGTGCCACCAGCAGAACTCAGGGGGCGAAAGATGGCTACACCTTC. It is translated as CATSRTQGAKDGYTF.

This rearrangement joins TRBV9 to TRBJ2-7, with 9 bases fitting TRBD2. The V and J ends lost 3 bases and 0 bases, in that order; junction bases with no gene match: 7. The CDR3 contains 16 residues. CDR1 and CDR2 from the germline V gene are SGDLS and YYNGEE. The CDR3 reads CASSGTSGQSSYEQYF. CDR3 in DNA: TGTGCCAGCAGCGGTACTAGCGGGCAAAGCTCCTACGAGCAGTACTTC.

This sequence joins TRBV10-3 and TRBJ1-4; D not certain. The CDR3 consists of 12 residues. The germline gives CDR1 ENHRY, CDR2 SYGVKD. Trimming pared 5 bases from V and 10 bases from J, leaving 11 bases between. The CDR3 loop reads CAISLADGKLFF. The CDR3 nucleotides read TGTGCCATCAGTCTCGCAGACGGAAAACTGTTTTTT.

This clonotype was observed many times. The J gene is TRBJ2-7, the V gene TRBV12-3 or TRBV12-4; tentatively, D is TRBD2 (6 bases). V lost 0 bases to trimming and J lost 4 bases, with 10 bases between them. This CDR3 contains 14 residues. CDR3 coding DNA: TGTGCCAGCAGTTTAGCGGCGGGATGGTACGAGCAGTACTTC. As protein: CASSLAAGWYEQYF.

Ten or more counts support this clonotype. The chain has TRBV7-9 and TRBJ2-7; 10 nucleotides line up with TRBD1. Germline V gene sequence: CDR1 SEHNR, CDR2 FQNEAQ (reference sequence). V dropped 4 bases and J dropped 5; count of bases not matched to a gene: 5. The CDR3 is 14 amino acids. The CDR3 sequence is CASSWDRGGNEQYF. CDR3 nucleotide sequence: TGTGCCAGCAGCTGGGACAGGGGAGGAAACGAGCAGTACTTC.